This TCR beta chain is drawn from a study of cytomegalovirus exposure and HLA in healthy donors. Germline CDR1 reads SGHRS; CDR2 reads YFSETQ. Trimming stripped 7 bases from V and 6 bases from J, with 14 bases between. The length of the CDR3 is 12 residues. Findings and caveats of the study: Follow-up analysis later connected one missense variant in DCLRE1C with trimming of TCR beta V- and J-genes. The authors confirmed in vitro that a few CMV-associated chains were specific for CMV antigens.

The study ran its PCR with 60 Vbeta and 13 Jbeta primers. Clones were read by immunoSEQ multiplex PCR, and TCRdb kept only the in-frame ones, dropping some. The sample records about 77,000 clones, around 82% being singletons. As concerns this clone: Its target is not known.

The source is a man aged 40-49 years in good health and CMV-seronegative. V gene TRBV5-1 combines with J gene TRBJ2-7, with D possibly being TRBD1 (5 bases). The sequenced material came from PBMCs. CDR3 bases: TGCGCCAGCGGCCAGGGTGGTGGCGAGCAGTACTTC. It yields the protein CASGQGGGEQYF.